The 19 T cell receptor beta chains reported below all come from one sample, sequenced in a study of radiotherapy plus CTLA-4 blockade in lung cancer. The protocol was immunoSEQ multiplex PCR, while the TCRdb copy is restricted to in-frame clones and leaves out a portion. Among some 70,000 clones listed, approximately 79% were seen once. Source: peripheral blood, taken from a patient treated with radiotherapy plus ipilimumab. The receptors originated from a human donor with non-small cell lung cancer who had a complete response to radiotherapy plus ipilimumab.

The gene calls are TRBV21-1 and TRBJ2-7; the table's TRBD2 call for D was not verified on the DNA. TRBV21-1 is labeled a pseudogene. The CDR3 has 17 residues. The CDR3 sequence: CASSKGTSGRAYHEQYV. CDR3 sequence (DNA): TGTGCCAGCAGCAAAGGAACTAGCGGGAGGGCCTACCACGAGCAGTACGTC.

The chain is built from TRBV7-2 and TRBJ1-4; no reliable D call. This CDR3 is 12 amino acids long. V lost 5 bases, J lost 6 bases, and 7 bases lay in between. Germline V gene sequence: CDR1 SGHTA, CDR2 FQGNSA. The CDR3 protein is CASSQRDEKLFF. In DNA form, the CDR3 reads TGTGCCAGCAGCCAGCGAGATGAAAAACTGTTTTTT.

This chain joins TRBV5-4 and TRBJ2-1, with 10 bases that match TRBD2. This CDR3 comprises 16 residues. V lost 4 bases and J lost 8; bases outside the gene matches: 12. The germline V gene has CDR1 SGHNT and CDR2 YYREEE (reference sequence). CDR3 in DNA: TGTGCCAGCAGCCCGGCTAGCGGGGGTGTTCGGGATGAGCAGTTCTTC. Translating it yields CASSPASGGVRDEQFF.

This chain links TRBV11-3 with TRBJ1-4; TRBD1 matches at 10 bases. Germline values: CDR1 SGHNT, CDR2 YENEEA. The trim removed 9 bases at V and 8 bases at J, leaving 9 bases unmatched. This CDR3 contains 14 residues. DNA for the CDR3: TGTGCCAGTACCGACGGGACAGGGGTCGAAAAACTGTTTTTT. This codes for CASTDGTGVEKLFF.

The CDR3 DNA follows: TGTGCCAGCTCACCCACCGCGGGACAGGGGGCCGCTGGCTACACCTTC. The encoded protein is CASSPTAGQGAAGYTF. The chain recombines TRBV18 with TRBJ1-2; 12 bases fit TRBD1. The CDR3 length is 16 residues. The V gene end was trimmed by 3 bases and the J gene end by 7 bases; junction bases not matched to a gene: 9. The V gene's germline CDR1 is KGHSH and CDR2 LQKENI.

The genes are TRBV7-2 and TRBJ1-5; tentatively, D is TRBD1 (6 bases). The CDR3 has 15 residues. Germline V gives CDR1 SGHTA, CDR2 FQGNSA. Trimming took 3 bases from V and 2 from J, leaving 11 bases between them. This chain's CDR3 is CASSFATGGNQPQHF. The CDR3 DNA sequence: TGTGCCAGCAGCTTCGCGACAGGAGGCAATCAGCCCCAGCATTTT.

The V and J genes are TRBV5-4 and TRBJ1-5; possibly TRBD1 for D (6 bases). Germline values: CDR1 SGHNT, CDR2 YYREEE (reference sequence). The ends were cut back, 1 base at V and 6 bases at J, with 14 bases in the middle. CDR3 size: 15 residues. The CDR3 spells CASSLFGGQGQPQHF. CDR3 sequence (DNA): TGTGCCAGCAGCTTGTTTGGGGGGCAGGGTCAGCCCCAGCATTTT.

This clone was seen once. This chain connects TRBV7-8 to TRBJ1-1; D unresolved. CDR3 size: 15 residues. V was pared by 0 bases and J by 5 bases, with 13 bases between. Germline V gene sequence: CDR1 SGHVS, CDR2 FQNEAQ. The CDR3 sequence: CASSLAPERGTEAFF. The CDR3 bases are TGTGCCAGCAGCTTAGCGCCGGAACGAGGAACTGAAGCTTTCTTT. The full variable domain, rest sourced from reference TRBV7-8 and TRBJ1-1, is GAGVSQSPRYKVAKRGQDVALRCDPISGHVSLFWYQQALGQGPEFLTYFQNEAQLDKSGLPSDRFFAERPEGSVSTLKIQRTQQEDSAVYLCASSLAPERGTEAFFGQGTRLTVV.

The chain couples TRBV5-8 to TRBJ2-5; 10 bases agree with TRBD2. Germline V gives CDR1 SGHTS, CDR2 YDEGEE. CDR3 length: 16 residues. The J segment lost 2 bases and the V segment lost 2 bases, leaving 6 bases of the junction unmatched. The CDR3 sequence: CASSFWSGGGQETQYF. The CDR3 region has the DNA TGTGCCAGCAGCTTTTGGAGCGGGGGGGGGCAAGAGACCCAGTACTTC.

CDR3 region: CASSIDRQETQYF. CDR3 sequence (DNA): TGTGCCAGTAGTATAGACCGCCAAGAGACCCAGTACTTC. The chain links TRBV19 to TRBJ2-5; no firm D call. CDR1 is LNHDA, CDR2 SQIVND, per germline (reference sequence). Trimming pared 0 bases from V and 1 base from J, leaving 3 bases between. There are 13 residues in the CDR3.

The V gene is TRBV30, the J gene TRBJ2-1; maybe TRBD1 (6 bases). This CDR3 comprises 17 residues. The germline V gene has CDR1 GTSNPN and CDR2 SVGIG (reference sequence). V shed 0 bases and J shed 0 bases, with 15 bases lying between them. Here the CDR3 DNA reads TGTGCCTGGAGTGTATGGGGGCGGAGCAGCTCCTACAATGAGCAGTTCTTC. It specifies CAWSVWGRSSSYNEQFF.

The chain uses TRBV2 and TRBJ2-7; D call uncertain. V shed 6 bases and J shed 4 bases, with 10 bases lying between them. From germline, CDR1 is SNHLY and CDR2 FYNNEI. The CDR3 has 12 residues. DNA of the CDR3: TGTGCCAGCAGATCCGACGGGTACGAGCAGTACTTC. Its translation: CASRSDGYEQYF.

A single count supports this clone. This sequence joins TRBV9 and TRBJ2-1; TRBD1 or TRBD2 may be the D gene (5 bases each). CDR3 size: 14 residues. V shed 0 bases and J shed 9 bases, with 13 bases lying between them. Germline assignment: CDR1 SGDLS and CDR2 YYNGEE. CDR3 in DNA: TGTGCCAGCAGCGTAGCCACAGGAGGAACTGAGCAGTTCTTC. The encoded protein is CASSVATGGTEQFF.

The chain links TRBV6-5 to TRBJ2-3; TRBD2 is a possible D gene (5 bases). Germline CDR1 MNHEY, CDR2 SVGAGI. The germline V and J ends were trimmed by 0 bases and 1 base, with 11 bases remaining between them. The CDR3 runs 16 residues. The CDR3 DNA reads TGTGCCAGCAGTTACTCTATAGCGTCGGGCACAGATACGCAGTATTTT. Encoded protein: CASSYSIASGTDTQYF.

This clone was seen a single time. CDR3 region: CASGSGTLGGPQPQHF. The CDR3 DNA reads TGTGCTAGTGGCTCCGGGACATTGGGCGGGCCCCAGCCCCAGCATTTT. This chain uses TRBV12-5 with TRBJ1-5, with D maybe TRBD1 (6 bases). V was cut by 6 bases and J by 7 bases, with 22 bases left in between. The CDR3 sequence is 16 residues long. The germline gives CDR1 LGHNT, CDR2 FRNRAP.

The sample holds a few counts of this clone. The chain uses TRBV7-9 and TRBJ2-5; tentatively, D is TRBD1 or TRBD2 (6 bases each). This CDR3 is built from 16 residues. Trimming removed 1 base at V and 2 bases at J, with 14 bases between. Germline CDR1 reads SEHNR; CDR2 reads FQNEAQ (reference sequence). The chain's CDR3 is CASSLGGALHQETQYF. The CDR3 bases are TGTGCCAGCAGCTTAGGGGGGGCCTTACATCAAGAGACCCAGTACTTC.

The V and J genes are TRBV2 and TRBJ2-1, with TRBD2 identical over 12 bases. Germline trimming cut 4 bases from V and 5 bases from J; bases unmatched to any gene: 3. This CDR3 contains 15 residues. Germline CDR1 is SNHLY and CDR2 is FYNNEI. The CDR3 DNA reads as TGTGCCAGCAGTGGGACTAGCGGGATGAACAATGAGCAGTTCTTC. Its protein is CASSGTSGMNNEQFF.

The CDR3, as DNA: TGTGCCAGCAGCTTCGGCGGGAGTGGGGAGACCCAGTACTTC. Its translation is CASSFGGSGETQYF. The gene calls are TRBV7-2 and TRBJ2-5, with 7 bases identical to TRBD2. This CDR3 is built from 14 residues. V was pared by 3 bases and J by 5 bases, with 6 bases of the junction left unmatched. Per the germline V gene, CDR1 is SGHTA and CDR2 is FQGNSA.

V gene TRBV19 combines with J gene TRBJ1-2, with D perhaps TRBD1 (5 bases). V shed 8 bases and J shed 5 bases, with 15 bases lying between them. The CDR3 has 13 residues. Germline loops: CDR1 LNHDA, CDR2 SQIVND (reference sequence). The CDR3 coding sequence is TGTGCCAGTCGGATCCAGGGTAGTTATGGCTACACCTTC. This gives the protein CASRIQGSYGYTF.